These T cell receptor beta chains were read from a single sample in a study of blood T cell repertoires in COVID-19. The protocol was immunoSEQ multiplex PCR, while the TCRdb copy is restricted to in-frame clones and leaves out a portion. The data show 100,000 to 150,000 clones, around nine tenths seen once. Sequencing used PBMCs or T cells enriched from blood (not recorded which). The origin of the receptors is a woman aged 50 to 60 who had recovered from COVID-19. CDR3s include the opening cysteine and the closing phenylalanine or tryptophan. Fields, in order: V gene, CDR3 protein.

V: TRBV7-2
CDR3: CASSAQGQGGTQYF

V: TRBV29-1
CDR3: CSGSTGKTEAFF

V: TRBV5-1
CDR3: CASSLGDRQGGEQYF

V: TRBV3-1/TRBV3-2
CDR3: CASSHLKGGPEETQYF

V: TRBV12-5
CDR3: CASGTRQDYSNQPQHF

V: TRBV4-1
CDR3: CASSQGTGDYEQYF

V: TRBV18
CDR3: CASSPPGTGQGYTF

V: TRBV5-1
CDR3: CASSQRTVETDTQYF

V: TRBV7-8
CDR3: CASSPKDRVFYEQYF

V: TRBV7-8
CDR3: CASSSLTVSGNTIYF

V: TRBV2
CDR3: CASSDPPGGRSSYEQYF

V: TRBV5-1
CDR3: CASSTGTGGEKLFF

V: TRBV5-1
CDR3: CASNRMTGSYNEQFF

V: TRBV19
CDR3: CASSIGDMNTEAFF

V: TRBV30
CDR3: CAWTYLGGGTEAFF

V: TRBV7-3
CDR3: CASSTGGTIHGYTF

V: TRBV14
CDR3: CASSPHTGGPEAFF

V: TRBV6-4
CDR3: CANTGEECTEAFF

V: TRBV19
CDR3: CASSFIYRFIRAGRNEKLFF

V: TRBV9
CDR3: CASRGQQLSANVLTF

V: TRBV11-3
CDR3: CASSSWTGENTEAFF

V: TRBV11-2
CDR3: CASSLVRGGLDTQYF

V: TRBV28
CDR3: CASSPRGESSSGANVLTF

V: TRBV9
CDR3: CASSADISYEQYF

V: TRBV11-2
CDR3: CASSHRDRDYEQYF

V: TRBV10-3
CDR3: CAISVVGRDTEAFF

V: TRBV9
CDR3: CASSGGPPGVTQYF

V: TRBV4-1
CDR3: CASSQRQAGSYGYTF

V: TRBV6-4
CDR3: CASSGSNRGGTEAFF

V: TRBV18
CDR3: CASSPDRDTEAFF

V: TRBV7-9
CDR3: CASTFWGDEKLFF

V: TRBV7-2
CDR3: CASSLAQRYTQYF

V: TRBV10-3
CDR3: CATSGETGEAFF